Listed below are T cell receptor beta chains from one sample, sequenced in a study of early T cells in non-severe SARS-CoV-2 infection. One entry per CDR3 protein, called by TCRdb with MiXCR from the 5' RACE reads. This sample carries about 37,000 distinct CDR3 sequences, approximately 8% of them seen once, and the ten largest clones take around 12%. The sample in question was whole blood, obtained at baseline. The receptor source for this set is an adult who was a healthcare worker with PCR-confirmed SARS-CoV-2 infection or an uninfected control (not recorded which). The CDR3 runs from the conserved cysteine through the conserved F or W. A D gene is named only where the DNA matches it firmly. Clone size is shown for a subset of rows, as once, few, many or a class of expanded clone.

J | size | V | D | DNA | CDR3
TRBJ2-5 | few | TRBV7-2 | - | TGTGCCAGCAGCGCCCCGAGGGTCGGTTTGACCGGGACCCAGTACTTC | CASSAPRVGLTGTQYF
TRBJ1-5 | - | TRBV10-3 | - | TGTGCCATCAGTCAAAAGGGCAGTACGAATCAGCCCCAGCATTTT | CAISQKGSTNQPQHF
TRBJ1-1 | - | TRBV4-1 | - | TGCGCCAGCAGCCAAGCAGTGAACACTGAAGCTTTCTTT | CASSQAVNTEAFF
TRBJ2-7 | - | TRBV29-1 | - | TGCAGCGTTGAAGGTGTTTCAGGTCCGAGCTCCTACGAGCAGTACTTC | CSVEGVSGPSSYEQYF
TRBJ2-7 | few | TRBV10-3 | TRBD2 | TGTGCCATCTATTCGGGGGGTACCAACGAGCAGTACTTC | CAIYSGGTNEQYF
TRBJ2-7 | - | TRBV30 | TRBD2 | TGTGCCTGGAGTGTACTAGCGGGGGGCCAGGGCTACGAGCAGTACTTC | CAWSVLAGGQGYEQYF
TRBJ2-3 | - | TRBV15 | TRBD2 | TGTGCCACCAGCAGAGATATAGCGGGCGGAGATACGCAGTATTTT | CATSRDIAGGDTQYF
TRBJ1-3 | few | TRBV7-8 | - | TGTGCCAGCAGCTTTACACCGGGGGTATCTGGAAACACCATATATTTT | CASSFTPGVSGNTIYF
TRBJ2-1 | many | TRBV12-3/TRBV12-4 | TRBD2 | TGTGCCAGCAGTTTCCGGGGGGGTCCCTCCTACAATGAGCAGTTCTTC | CASSFRGGPSYNEQFF
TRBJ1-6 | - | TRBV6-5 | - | TGTGCCAGCAGTTACTCGATGGCCGGGGCATCACCCCTCCACTTT | CASSYSMAGASPLHF
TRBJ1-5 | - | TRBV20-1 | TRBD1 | TGCAGTGCTAGGCAGGGGGTAGGGAAAAATCAGCCCCAGCATTTT | CSARQGVGKNQPQHF
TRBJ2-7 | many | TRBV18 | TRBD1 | TGTGCCAGCTCACCAACGGGACAGCCGGCCTACGAGCAGTACTTC | CASSPTGQPAYEQYF
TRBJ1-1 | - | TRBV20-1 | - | TGCAGTGCTAGTCGTTATGCAGGGAAGGGACGCACTGAAGCTTTCTTT | CSASRYAGKGRTEAFF
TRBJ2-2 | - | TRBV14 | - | TGTGCCAGCAGCCAAGAATGGGGAAACACCGGGGAGCTGTTTTTT | CASSQEWGNTGELFF
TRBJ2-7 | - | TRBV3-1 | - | TGTGCCAGCAGCCAAGATACTCGGCTCCCTTTCTACGAGCAGTACTTC | CASSQDTRLPFYEQYF
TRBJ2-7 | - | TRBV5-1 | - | TGCGCCAGCGGGCAGGGAGGAGGATCTCGGGAGCAGTACTTC | CASGQGGGSREQYF
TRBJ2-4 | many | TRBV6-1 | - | TGTGCCAGCAGTGAGTTAGGCCCCGAGCAAGCCAAAAACATTCAGTACTTC | CASSELGPEQAKNIQYF
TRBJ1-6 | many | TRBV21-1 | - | TGTGCCAGCATCCCCAGGCGATCGAATTCACCCCTCCACTTT | CASIPRRSNSPLHF
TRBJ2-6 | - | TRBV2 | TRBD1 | TGTGCCAGCAGTCCGGGACAGCTATTTGCTGGGGCCAACGTCCTGACTTTC | CASSPGQLFAGANVLTF
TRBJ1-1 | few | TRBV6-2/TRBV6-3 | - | TGTGCCAGCAGTAGACCAGCGGTGCCAGGGACTGAAGCTTTCTTT | CASSRPAVPGTEAFF
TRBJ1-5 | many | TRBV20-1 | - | TGCAGTGCCGTAATCAACATAAGGTCAGGGGGCAATCAGCCCCAGCATTTT | CSAVINIRSGGNQPQHF
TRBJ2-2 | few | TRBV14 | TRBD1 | TGTGCCAGCAGCTTTCGACAGGGGGCTACCGGGGAGCTGTTTTTT | CASSFRQGATGELFF
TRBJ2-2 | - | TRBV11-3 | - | TGTGCCAGCAGCTTACAGGGGAGCACCGGGGAGCTGTTTTTT | CASSLQGSTGELFF
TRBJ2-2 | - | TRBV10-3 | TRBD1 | TGTGCCACCGGGACAGCTACCGGGGAGCTGTTTTTT | CATGTATGELFF
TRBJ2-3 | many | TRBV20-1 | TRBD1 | TGCAGTGCTCCAACAGGGGGCGCTGGGACAGATACGCAGTATTTT | CSAPTGGAGTDTQYF
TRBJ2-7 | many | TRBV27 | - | TGTGCCAGCAGTCCGGGACAAGGGTTTGGGCAGTACTTC | CASSPGQGFGQYF
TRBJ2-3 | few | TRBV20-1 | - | TGCAGTGCTAGAGTACTAGACACGCAGTATTTT | CSARVLDTQYF
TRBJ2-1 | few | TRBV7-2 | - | TGTGCCAGCAGCTTAGCGATCACCAGCTCCTACAATGAGCAGTTCTTC | CASSLAITSSYNEQFF
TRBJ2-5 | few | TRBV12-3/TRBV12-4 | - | TGTGCCAGCAGCCGAAACACGGAGACCCAGTACTTC | CASSRNTETQYF
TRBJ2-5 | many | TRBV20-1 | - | TGCAGTGCTAGAGATGTGCTAGAGGAGGAGACCCAGTACTTC | CSARDVLEEETQYF
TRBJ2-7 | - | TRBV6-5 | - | TGTGCCAGCAGCTCAGACAGCTCGTACTCCTACGAGCAGTACTTC | CASSSDSSYSYEQYF
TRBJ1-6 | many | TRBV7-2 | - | TGTGCCAGCAGCTTAAGACAGTCGAATTCACCCCTCCACTTT | CASSLRQSNSPLHF
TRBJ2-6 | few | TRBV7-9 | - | TGTGCCAGCAGCTTAGGACATGCAGCTGGGGCCAACGTCCTGACTTTC | CASSLGHAAGANVLTF
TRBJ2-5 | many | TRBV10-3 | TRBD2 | TGTGCCATCAGTGAAGAGCGGGGGCTCCAAGAGACCCAGTACTTC | CAISEERGLQETQYF
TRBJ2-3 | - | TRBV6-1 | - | TGTGCCAGCAGTGATACGTTAGGAGATACGCAGTATTTT | CASSDTLGDTQYF
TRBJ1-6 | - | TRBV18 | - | TGTGCCAGCTCACCGGGCAGTAATTCACCCCTCCACTTT | CASSPGSNSPLHF
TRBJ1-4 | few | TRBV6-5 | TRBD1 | TGTGCCAGCAGTCGACAGGGTAGAAATGAAAAACTGTTTTTT | CASSRQGRNEKLFF
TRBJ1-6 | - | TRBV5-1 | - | TGCGCCAGCAGCGCTGACAGCTATAATTCACCCCTCCACTTT | CASSADSYNSPLHF
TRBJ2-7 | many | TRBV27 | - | TGTGCCAGCGGTTTTGGGGAGCAGTACTTC | CASGFGEQYF
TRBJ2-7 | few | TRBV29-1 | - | TGCAGCGTTGAGCGTCAGTTCGGGGCCGAGCAGTACTTC | CSVERQFGAEQYF
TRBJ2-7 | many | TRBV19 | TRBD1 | TGTGCCAGTAGTAACGGACAGGACCTTCTCTACGAGCAGTACTTC | CASSNGQDLLYEQYF
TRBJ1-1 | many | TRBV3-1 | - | TGTGCCAGCAGCCTGGGACACTTGAACACTGAAGCTTTCTTT | CASSLGHLNTEAFF
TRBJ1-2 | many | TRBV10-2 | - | TGCGCCAGCAGGGGTAGTGATGGCTACACCTTC | CASRGSDGYTF
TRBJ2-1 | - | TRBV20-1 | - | TGCAGTGCTAGAGGAGAAGGGGACTACAATGAGCAGTTCTTC | CSARGEGDYNEQFF
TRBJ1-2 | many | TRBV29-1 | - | TGCAGCGTTGAAGAGGGGGGATCTAACGGCTACACCTTC | CSVEEGGSNGYTF
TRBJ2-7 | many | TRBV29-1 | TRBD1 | TGCAGCGCCTTGACAGGGAGAAGCTCCTACGAGCAGTACTTC | CSALTGRSSYEQYF
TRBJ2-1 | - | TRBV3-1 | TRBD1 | TGTGCCAGCAGCCCCCGGGACAGTCCGTACAATGAGCAGTTCTTC | CASSPRDSPYNEQFF
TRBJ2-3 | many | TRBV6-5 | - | TGTGCCAGCAGCGAAAGGACGGTCACAGATACGCAGTATTTT | CASSERTVTDTQYF
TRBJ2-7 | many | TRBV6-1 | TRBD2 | TGTGCCAGCAGTGAAGATAACGGGGGGATCTACGAGCAGTACTTC | CASSEDNGGIYEQYF
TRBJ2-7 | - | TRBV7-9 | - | TGTGCCAGCAGCTTAGAGGGGGACGAGCAGTACTTC | CASSLEGDEQYF
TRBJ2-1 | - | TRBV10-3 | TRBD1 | TGTGCCATCACCCTACCGACAGGGGTGTCCGTCTTC | CAITLPTGVSVF
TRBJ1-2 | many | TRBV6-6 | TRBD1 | TGTGCCAGCAGTTTCCCAGGGGGCGATGGCTACACCTTC | CASSFPGGDGYTF
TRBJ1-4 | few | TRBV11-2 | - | TGTGCCAGCAGCCTCAACCGGAGACAGGATCGGGTTGAAAAACTGTTTTTT | CASSLNRRQDRVEKLFF
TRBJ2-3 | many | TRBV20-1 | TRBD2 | TGCAGTGCTCCCCGCCGACTAGCGTCTAGCACAGATACGCAGTATTTT | CSAPRRLASSTDTQYF
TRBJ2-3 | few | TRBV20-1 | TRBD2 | TGCAGTGCCATTCTAGCGGGGGGGCGGACAGATACGCAGTATTTT | CSAILAGGRTDTQYF
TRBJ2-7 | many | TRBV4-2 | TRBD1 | TGTGCCACCCGCCGGGGACAGGGCTCTCACTACGAGCAGTACTTC | CATRRGQGSHYEQYF
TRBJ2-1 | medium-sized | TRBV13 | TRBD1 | TGTGCCAGCAGCTTCCGACAGGGGGCTTCTGATGAGCAGTTCTTC | CASSFRQGASDEQFF
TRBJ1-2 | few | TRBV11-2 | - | TGTGCCAGCAGCTTAGATCGATTTTACGATGGCTACACCTTC | CASSLDRFYDGYTF
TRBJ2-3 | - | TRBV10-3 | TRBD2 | TGTGCCATGCGGACTAGCGCTAGCACAGATACGCAGTATTTT | CAMRTSASTDTQYF
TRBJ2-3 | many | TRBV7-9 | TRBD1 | TGTGCCAGCGCCCGGGACAGGGCCACAGATACGCAGTATTTT | CASARDRATDTQYF